The rows below give T cell receptor beta chains drawn from one sample of a study of blood T cell repertoires in COVID-19. Method: immunoSEQ multiplex PCR; TCRdb's copy keeps in-frame clones and lacks some. Of more than 95,000 clones listed, roughly 91% are singletons. The specimen was peripheral blood. The receptors stem from a human donor in a cohort sampled during active COVID-19. Both conserved end residues are part of each CDR3. The D gene is left open where the match is weak. Clone size is stated in some rows and not others, as once, few, many or a class when expanded.

12	TRBV15	once	TRBJ1-2	NA	CATSLEQGGYTF	TGTGCCACCAGCTTAGAACAGGGAGGGTACACCTTC
13	TRBV6-5	NA	TRBJ1-1	NA	CASSYSRTGEAFF	TGTGCCAGCAGTTACTCCCGAACAGGTGAAGCTTTCTTT
13	TRBV19	once	TRBJ1-1	NA	CASKLDSSVGAFF	TGTGCCAGTAAATTAGACAGCTCGGTAGGGGCTTTCTTT
12	TRBV10-3	NA	TRBJ1-2	TRBD1	CAITDRVDGYTF	TGTGCCATAACCGACAGGGTTGATGGCTACACCTTC
12	TRBV30	NA	TRBJ2-7	TRBD1	CAWTTGSYEQYF	TGTGCCTGGACGACAGGGTCCTACGAGCAGTACTTC
15	TRBV27	once	TRBJ2-7	NA	CASSFGSQGTYEQYF	TGTGCCAGCAGTTTCGGATCTCAGGGCACCTACGAGCAGTACTTC
15	TRBV27	NA	TRBJ1-6	NA	CASSSRWRYNSPLHF	TGTGCCAGCAGTTCCCGGTGGAGGTATAATTCACCCCTCCACTTT
15	TRBV18	NA	TRBJ2-7	TRBD1	CASSLQDRETYEQYF	TGTGCCAGCTCACTCCAGGACAGGGAAACCTACGAGCAGTACTTC
13	TRBV30	NA	TRBJ2-3	NA	CAWSGKGTDTQYF	TGTGCCTGGAGTGGGAAGGGGACAGATACGCAGTATTTT
15	TRBV15	NA	TRBJ2-1	NA	CATSRDNRHGNEQFF	TGTGCCACCAGCAGAGATAACCGACATGGGAATGAGCAGTTCTTC
14	TRBV27	once	TRBJ2-1	TRBD2	CASSLWGRANEQFF	TGTGCCAGCAGTTTATGGGGGAGGGCCAATGAGCAGTTCTTC
15	TRBV18	NA	TRBJ2-7	TRBD2	CASSPTSGTIYEQYF	TGTGCCAGCTCACCGACTAGCGGGACCATCTACGAGCAGTACTTC
13	TRBV5-1	NA	TRBJ1-2	NA	CASSLASHRGYTF	TGCGCCAGCAGCTTGGCCAGCCACAGGGGCTACACCTTC
16	TRBV5-1	NA	TRBJ2-1	TRBD2	CASSYLSGITRDEQFF	TGCGCCAGCAGCTACCTTAGCGGGATTACCCGGGATGAGCAGTTCTTC
12	TRBV2	NA	TRBJ2-5	NA	CASSLRGETQYF	TGTGCCAGCAGCCTCAGGGGAGAGACCCAGTACTTC
14	TRBV2	NA	TRBJ1-2	NA	CASSEGTPNYGYTF	TGTGCCAGCAGTGAAGGGACTCCTAACTATGGCTACACCTTC
13	TRBV20-1	NA	TRBJ1-5	NA	CSASRGSNQPQHF	TGCAGTGCTAGTAGGGGGAGCAATCAGCCCCAGCATTTT
14	TRBV18	NA	TRBJ1-1	NA	CASSPAGKNTEAFF	TGTGCCAGCTCACCAGCAGGGAAGAACACTGAAGCTTTCTTT
16	TRBV28	NA	TRBJ2-7	NA	CASSSPGHLSSYEQYF	TGTGCCAGCAGTTCCCCGGGACACCTGAGCTCCTACGAGCAGTACTTC
15	TRBV2	NA	TRBJ1-4	TRBD1	CASTQTLTGVGKLFF	TGTGCCAGCACTCAAACGCTGACAGGGGTTGGAAAACTGTTTTTT
14	TRBV10-3	NA	TRBJ1-2	NA	CAISESRSQDGYTF	TGTGCCATCAGTGAGAGTAGAAGCCAAGATGGCTACACCTTC
12	TRBV9	NA	TRBJ2-7	NA	CASSVEGYEQYF	TGTGCCAGCAGCGTTGAGGGCTACGAGCAGTACTTC
14	TRBV7-8	NA	TRBJ2-7	NA	CASSLSVVNYEQYF	TGTGCCAGCAGCTTGAGTGTGGTTAATTACGAGCAGTACTTC
15	TRBV15	once	TRBJ1-1	TRBD1	CATSTNRGQSTEAFF	TGTGCCACCAGCACCAACAGGGGGCAAAGCACTGAAGCTTTCTTT
16	TRBV2	NA	TRBJ1-1	NA	CASSLGGTLLNTEAFF	TGTGCCAGCAGTCTGGGGGGGACTCTGCTGAACACTGAAGCTTTCTTT
17	TRBV4-1	few	TRBJ2-5	TRBD2	CASSQVGLAVPGETQYF	TGCGCCAGCAGCCAAGTCGGCCTAGCGGTGCCCGGGGAGACCCAGTACTTC
18	TRBV5-1	NA	TRBJ1-1	TRBD1	CASSWGDRGFLMNTEAFF	TGCGCCAGCAGCTGGGGCGACAGGGGATTCCTTATGAACACTGAAGCTTTCTTT
16	TRBV5-1	NA	TRBJ2-1	TRBD2	CASSLGLAAVGNEQFF	TGCGCCAGCAGCTTGGGACTAGCGGCGGTGGGGAATGAGCAGTTCTTC
14	TRBV23-1	once	TRBJ2-3	TRBD2	CASNSGGGIDTQYF	TGCGCCAGCAACTCGGGGGGGGGCATAGATACGCAGTATTTT
14	TRBV5-4	NA	TRBJ2-2	NA	CASSRPGEGGELFF	TGTGCCAGCAGCCGGCCAGGGGAAGGCGGGGAGCTGTTTTTT
17	TRBV2	NA	TRBJ1-1	TRBD1	CASRDIRDRGMNTEAFF	TGTGCCAGCAGAGATATTCGGGACAGGGGGATGAACACTGAAGCTTTCTTT
13	TRBV19	NA	TRBJ1-6	NA	CASNNRLDSPLHF	TGTGCCAGTAATAACAGGTTGGATTCACCCCTCCACTTT
14	TRBV10-3	NA	TRBJ1-5	NA	CAAQGEDSNQPQHF	TGTGCCGCACAAGGGGAGGATAGCAATCAGCCCCAGCATTTT
14	TRBV2	NA	TRBJ1-1	NA	CASSTGLGDTEAFF	TGTGCCAGCAGTACAGGGTTGGGGGACACTGAAGCTTTCTTT
13	TRBV29-1	NA	TRBJ2-3	NA	CSVEGLTTDTQYF	TGCAGCGTTGAAGGGCTTACCACAGATACGCAGTATTTT
17	TRBV4-1	NA	TRBJ2-7	TRBD2	CASSPTTGGGSFYEQYF	TGCGCCAGCAGCCCAACGACCGGGGGGGGTTCCTTCTACGAGCAGTACTTC
11	TRBV18	NA	TRBJ2-5	NA	CASSYEETQYF	TGTGCCAGCTCATATGAAGAGACCCAGTACTTC
15	TRBV5-4	NA	TRBJ2-1	TRBD2	CASSLASGTYNEQFF	TGTGCCAGCAGCTTGGCTAGCGGGACCTACAATGAGCAGTTCTTC
16	TRBV12-5	NA	TRBJ2-3	TRBD2	CASGSRLAGGRDTQYF	TGTGCTAGTGGTTCCCGACTAGCGGGGGGTAGGGATACGCAGTATTTT
16	TRBV5-1	NA	TRBJ1-4	TRBD1	CASSSLLQGASEKLFF	TGCGCCAGCAGTTCCCTACTACAGGGGGCGTCGGAAAAACTGTTTTTT
12	TRBV9	once	TRBJ2-2	NA	CASSVETGELFF	TGTGCCAGCAGCGTGGAGACCGGGGAGCTGTTTTTT
15	TRBV29-1	NA	TRBJ2-1	TRBD2	CSVEDGLAGNNEQFF	TGCAGCGTTGAAGATGGGCTAGCGGGTAACAATGAGCAGTTCTTC
16	TRBV7-9	NA	TRBJ2-2	NA	CASSYSPMGYTGELFF	TGTGCCAGCAGCTACAGTCCAATGGGTTACACCGGGGAGCTGTTTTTT
13	TRBV27	NA	TRBJ2-4	TRBD2	CASSLMGGNIQYF	TGTGCCAGCAGTTTAATGGGGGGGAACATTCAGTACTTC
15	TRBV18	NA	TRBJ1-2	NA	CASSPSPLPDYGYTF	TGTGCCAGCTCACCATCCCCACTGCCTGACTATGGCTACACCTTC
15	TRBV9	NA	TRBJ2-7	TRBD1	CASSAGQGEPYEQYF	TGTGCCAGCAGCGCGGGACAGGGCGAACCCTACGAGCAGTACTTC
17	TRBV15	few	TRBJ1-4	TRBD1	CATSRGPPGSLGQALFF	TGTGCCACCAGCAGGGGGCCCCCGGGGTCCCTTGGACAGGCACTGTTTTTT
15	TRBV25-1	NA	TRBJ2-1	TRBD2	CASSESGLETNEQFF	TGTGCCAGCAGTGAATCGGGACTAGAAACGAATGAGCAGTTCTTC
14	TRBV19	NA	TRBJ1-2	NA	CASSIDSAGYGYTF	TGTGCCAGTAGTATTGACTCTGCGGGCTATGGCTACACCTTC
15	TRBV18	NA	TRBJ2-2	NA	CASSPRQGNTGELFF	TGTGCCAGCTCACCGCGGCAGGGGAACACCGGGGAGCTGTTTTTT
16	TRBV4-1	NA	TRBJ2-5	NA	CASSQVPDGRRETQYF	TGCGCCAGCAGCCAAGTACCAGATGGCCGCCGCGAGACCCAGTACTTC
15	TRBV24-1	NA	TRBJ2-3	NA	CATSDPTGSTDTQYF	TGTGCCACCAGTGACCCTACAGGGAGCACAGATACGCAGTATTTT
15	TRBV20-1	NA	TRBJ1-1	TRBD1	CSASPGTGSNTEAFF	TGCAGTGCCAGTCCCGGGACAGGATCCAACACTGAAGCTTTCTTT
17	TRBV7-6	NA	TRBJ2-1	NA	CASSSIGVVNSYNEQFF	TGTGCCAGCAGCTCCATAGGGGTAGTTAACTCCTACAATGAGCAGTTCTTC
14	TRBV11-3	NA	TRBJ2-3	TRBD2	CASSLGGRADTQYF	TGTGCCAGCAGCTTGGGTGGGAGGGCAGATACGCAGTATTTT